The next 2 T cell receptor beta chains were all read from a single sample in a study of control samples from healthy donors and cancer patients (dated by TCRdb to the early 2020s). Library construction relied on the immunoSEQ multiplex PCR assay. TCRdb took over this immuneACCESS table, retaining in-frame rearrangements with V and J assigned. Such tables are incomplete; in checked studies, under half of the missing clones stem from an unresolved V gene, and the remainder is unexplained. The sample table records about 100,000 clones; around four fifths of these occur just once. Of the sample, around 6.6% falls within the top ten clones. Sample: blood. The receptors here all came from a man in his late teens or twenties in good health.

The rearrangement links TRBV7-6 to TRBJ2-1; the match to TRBD2 covers 9 bases. Germline values: CDR1 SGHVS, CDR2 FNYEAQ. V gave up 5 bases and J gave up 2 bases; unmatched junction bases: 4. The CDR3 runs 15 residues. In nucleotides, the CDR3 is TGTGCCAGCAGCCCTCGCGGGGGGGCCTACAATGAGCAGTTCTTC. Amino acid sequence: CASSPRGGAYNEQFF.

The chain employs TRBV25-1 and TRBJ2-5; 8 nucleotides agree with TRBD1. Germline-derived CDR1 and CDR2 are MGHDK and SYGVNS. The CDR3 runs to 17 residues. V lost 1 base to trimming and J lost 2 bases; unmatched junction nucleotides: 9. In nucleotides, the CDR3 is TGTGCCAGCAGTGAATCGGTTACAGGGGGGTTACAAGAGACCCAGTACTTC. Residues: CASSESVTGGLQETQYF. The full variable domain, in which reference TRBV25-1 and TRBJ2-5 provide the parts outside the CDR3, is EADIYQTPRYLVIGTGKKITLECSQTMGHDKMYWYQQDPGMELHLIHYSYGVNSTEKGDLSSESTVSRIRTEHFPLTLESARPSHTSQYLCASSESVTGGLQETQYFGPGTRLLVL.